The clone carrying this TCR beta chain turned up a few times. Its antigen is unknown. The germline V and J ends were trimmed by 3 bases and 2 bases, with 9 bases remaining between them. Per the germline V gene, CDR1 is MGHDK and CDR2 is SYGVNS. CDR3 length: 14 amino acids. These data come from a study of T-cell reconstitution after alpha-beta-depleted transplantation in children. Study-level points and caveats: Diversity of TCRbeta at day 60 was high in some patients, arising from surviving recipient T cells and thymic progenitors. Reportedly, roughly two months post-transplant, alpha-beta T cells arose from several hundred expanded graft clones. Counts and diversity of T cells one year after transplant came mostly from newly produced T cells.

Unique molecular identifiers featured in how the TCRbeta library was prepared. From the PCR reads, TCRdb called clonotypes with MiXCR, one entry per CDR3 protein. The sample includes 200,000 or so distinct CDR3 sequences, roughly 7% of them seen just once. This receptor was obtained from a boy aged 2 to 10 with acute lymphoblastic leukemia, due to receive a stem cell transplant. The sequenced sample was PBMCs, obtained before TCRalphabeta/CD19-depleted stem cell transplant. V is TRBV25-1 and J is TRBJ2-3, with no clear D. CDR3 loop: CASSDYLNTDTQYF. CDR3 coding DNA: TGTGCCAGCAGTGACTATCTAAACACAGATACGCAGTATTTT.